This is a list of T cell receptor beta chains from one sample in a study of cytomegalovirus exposure and HLA in healthy donors. Clones were read by immunoSEQ multiplex PCR, and TCRdb kept only the in-frame ones, dropping some. The repertoire holds roughly 190,000 clones, with about 69% as singletons. Input material: PBMCs. The source is a young man in good health and CMV-seropositive. Both conserved end residues are part of each CDR3. Fields, in order: CDR3 DNA, CDR3 protein, V gene, D gene, J gene, clone size. The D gene is left open where the match is weak. Only some rows state a clone size, as once, few, many or a class for expanded clones.

CDR3nt: TGCGCCAGCCGGGACAGGGCGAACACTGAAGCTTTCTTT
CDR3aa: CASRDRANTEAFF
v_gene: TRBV5-1
d_gene: TRBD1
j_gene: TRBJ1-1
abundance: -

CDR3nt: TGTGCCAGCACCCGGGGTAGCGGGGGGGCGGAGACCCAGTACTTC
CDR3aa: CASTRGSGGAETQYF
v_gene: TRBV7-2
d_gene: TRBD2
j_gene: TRBJ2-5
abundance: -

CDR3nt: TGCGCCAGCAGCCAAAGGGCAGGGGCCTATGGCTACACCTTC
CDR3aa: CASSQRAGAYGYTF
v_gene: TRBV4-3
d_gene: -
j_gene: TRBJ1-2
abundance: once

CDR3nt: TGTGCCAGCAGCTTGGGACTAGCGGGGGGTCAAGAGACCCAGTACTTC
CDR3aa: CASSLGLAGGQETQYF
v_gene: TRBV5-8
d_gene: TRBD2
j_gene: TRBJ2-5
abundance: -

CDR3nt: TGTGCCAGCAGCTTCCTTCTGGGGGGAACCGGGCGAAGCGTCGAGCAGTACTTC
CDR3aa: CASSFLLGGTGRSVEQYF
v_gene: TRBV11-2
d_gene: -
j_gene: TRBJ2-7
abundance: -

CDR3nt: TGCAGCGGCTGGACTAGAGGGAAATACAATGAGCAGTTCTTC
CDR3aa: CSGWTRGKYNEQFF
v_gene: TRBV29-1
d_gene: TRBD2
j_gene: TRBJ2-1
abundance: -

CDR3nt: TGTGCCAGTAGCCCGGACAGGGTATTTGCTGAAGCTTTCTTT
CDR3aa: CASSPDRVFAEAFF
v_gene: TRBV19
d_gene: TRBD1
j_gene: TRBJ1-1
abundance: few

CDR3nt: TGTGCCACCGCACAGGGTCAGGGGACTGAAGCTTTCTTT
CDR3aa: CATAQGQGTEAFF
v_gene: TRBV19
d_gene: -
j_gene: TRBJ1-1
abundance: -

CDR3nt: TGCGCCAGCAGCTTGGATGTGAGCGAGTACGAGCAGTACTTC
CDR3aa: CASSLDVSEYEQYF
v_gene: TRBV5-1
d_gene: -
j_gene: TRBJ2-7
abundance: -

CDR3nt: TGTGCCAGCAGCTTGGCTAACACTGAAGCTTTCTTT
CDR3aa: CASSLANTEAFF
v_gene: TRBV5-4
d_gene: -
j_gene: TRBJ1-1
abundance: few

CDR3nt: TGTGCCACCATTGATGGCGGGGGAACTAGCACAGATACGCAGTATTTT
CDR3aa: CATIDGGGTSTDTQYF
v_gene: TRBV5-4
d_gene: TRBD2
j_gene: TRBJ2-3
abundance: -

CDR3nt: TGTGCCAGCAGCTTAGGGACAGGCTACGAGCAGTACTTC
CDR3aa: CASSLGTGYEQYF
v_gene: TRBV11-2
d_gene: TRBD1
j_gene: TRBJ2-7
abundance: few

CDR3nt: TGTGCCAGCAGCTTAAGCCTGAGCTCCTACGAGCAGTACTTC
CDR3aa: CASSLSLSSYEQYF
v_gene: TRBV7-2
d_gene: -
j_gene: TRBJ2-7
abundance: -

CDR3nt: TGTGCCAGCAGGGGGTCCGGGGACAGCGGGGAGCTGTTTTTT
CDR3aa: CASRGSGDSGELFF
v_gene: TRBV28
d_gene: TRBD1
j_gene: TRBJ2-2
abundance: -

CDR3nt: TGTGCCAGCAGCTTAGCCGGGACACTCGAAGAGACCCAGTACTTC
CDR3aa: CASSLAGTLEETQYF
v_gene: TRBV7-9
d_gene: -
j_gene: TRBJ2-5
abundance: -

CDR3nt: TGTGCCAGCAGTTACGGCGGGGGGGACACTGAAGCTTTCTTT
CDR3aa: CASSYGGGDTEAFF
v_gene: TRBV6-5
d_gene: -
j_gene: TRBJ1-1
abundance: -

CDR3nt: TGTGCCAGCGGGAGGACAGGGTTTTTTGAAAAACTGTTTTTT
CDR3aa: CASGRTGFFEKLFF
v_gene: TRBV27
d_gene: TRBD1
j_gene: TRBJ1-4
abundance: -

CDR3nt: TGTGCCTGTCGAGGGGGCTCTGGAAACACCATATATTTT
CDR3aa: CACRGGSGNTIYF
v_gene: TRBV30
d_gene: -
j_gene: TRBJ1-3
abundance: few

CDR3nt: TGCGCCAGCAGCACTCGACAGGGGGGCACTGAAGCTTTCTTT
CDR3aa: CASSTRQGGTEAFF
v_gene: TRBV5-1
d_gene: TRBD1
j_gene: TRBJ1-1
abundance: -

CDR3nt: TGTGCCAGCAGCCAAGTGGGCAGAGAGACCCAGTACTTC
CDR3aa: CASSQVGRETQYF
v_gene: TRBV14
d_gene: -
j_gene: TRBJ2-5
abundance: -

CDR3nt: TGCGCCAGCAGCCTTTCCCCCTTTGGGCATAGCGGGAGACAACCCGCCGGGGATGAGCAGTTCTTC
CDR3aa: CASSLSPFGHSGRQPAGDEQFF
v_gene: TRBV4-3
d_gene: TRBD2
j_gene: TRBJ2-1
abundance: -

CDR3nt: TGTGCTAGCATGAAAGGCAGGGTCCACGAGCAGTACTTC
CDR3aa: CASMKGRVHEQYF
v_gene: TRBV7-7
d_gene: -
j_gene: TRBJ2-7
abundance: -

CDR3nt: TGTGCCAGCAGCTTGGGGACAGGCCGCTCTGGAAACACCATATATTTT
CDR3aa: CASSLGTGRSGNTIYF
v_gene: TRBV7-9
d_gene: TRBD1
j_gene: TRBJ1-3
abundance: -

CDR3nt: TGCGCCAGCAGCTTAGGGGCAGGGGGGCTAGTGAACACTGAAGCTTTCTTT
CDR3aa: CASSLGAGGLVNTEAFF
v_gene: TRBV5-1
d_gene: TRBD1
j_gene: TRBJ1-1
abundance: -

CDR3nt: TGTGCCAGCAGCTTGGGGGCAGGGTTGGGGCCCCAGCATTTT
CDR3aa: CASSLGAGLGPQHF
v_gene: TRBV4-2
d_gene: -
j_gene: TRBJ1-5
abundance: few

CDR3nt: TGTGCCAGCAGTTTCGGACAGGGGACGGAAAAACTGTTTTTT
CDR3aa: CASSFGQGTEKLFF
v_gene: TRBV27
d_gene: TRBD1
j_gene: TRBJ1-4
abundance: -

CDR3nt: TGTGCCAGCAGCGTGACTAGCGCGCCCTACAATGAGCAGTTCTTC
CDR3aa: CASSVTSAPYNEQFF
v_gene: TRBV9
d_gene: TRBD2
j_gene: TRBJ2-1
abundance: -

CDR3nt: TGTGCCAGCAGGGTGCGCGGGGGGGCTGGAGAGACCCAGTACTTC
CDR3aa: CASRVRGGAGETQYF
v_gene: TRBV2
d_gene: TRBD2
j_gene: TRBJ2-5
abundance: -

CDR3nt: TGTGCCAGCAGTTTACCAGGGGTCGGCGGCTACACCTTC
CDR3aa: CASSLPGVGGYTF
v_gene: TRBV27
d_gene: -
j_gene: TRBJ1-2
abundance: few

CDR3nt: TGTGCCAGCAACCACCCCGACGCCCAGCGGGACTACGAGCAGTACTTC
CDR3aa: CASNHPDAQRDYEQYF
v_gene: TRBV6-4
d_gene: TRBD2
j_gene: TRBJ2-7
abundance: -

CDR3nt: TGTGCCAGTAGTAGACGGGCCGGTCGGGGTGAAAAACTGTTTTTT
CDR3aa: CASSRRAGRGEKLFF
v_gene: TRBV19
d_gene: -
j_gene: TRBJ1-4
abundance: -

CDR3nt: TGTGCCAGCAGATCGGGACAGCCCTACGAGCAGTACTTC
CDR3aa: CASRSGQPYEQYF
v_gene: TRBV28
d_gene: TRBD1
j_gene: TRBJ2-7
abundance: few

CDR3nt: TGCGCCAGCAGCTGGACATCGACTAGCGGGAGTTACGAGCAGTACTTC
CDR3aa: CASSWTSTSGSYEQYF
v_gene: TRBV5-1
d_gene: TRBD2
j_gene: TRBJ2-7
abundance: -

CDR3nt: TGCAGCGTTGGAGCTGGCACTGAAGCTTTCTTT
CDR3aa: CSVGAGTEAFF
v_gene: TRBV29-1
d_gene: -
j_gene: TRBJ1-1
abundance: -

CDR3nt: TGTGCCTGGACCGGAGTCAGAAACACTGAAGCTTTCTTT
CDR3aa: CAWTGVRNTEAFF
v_gene: TRBV30
d_gene: -
j_gene: TRBJ1-1
abundance: -